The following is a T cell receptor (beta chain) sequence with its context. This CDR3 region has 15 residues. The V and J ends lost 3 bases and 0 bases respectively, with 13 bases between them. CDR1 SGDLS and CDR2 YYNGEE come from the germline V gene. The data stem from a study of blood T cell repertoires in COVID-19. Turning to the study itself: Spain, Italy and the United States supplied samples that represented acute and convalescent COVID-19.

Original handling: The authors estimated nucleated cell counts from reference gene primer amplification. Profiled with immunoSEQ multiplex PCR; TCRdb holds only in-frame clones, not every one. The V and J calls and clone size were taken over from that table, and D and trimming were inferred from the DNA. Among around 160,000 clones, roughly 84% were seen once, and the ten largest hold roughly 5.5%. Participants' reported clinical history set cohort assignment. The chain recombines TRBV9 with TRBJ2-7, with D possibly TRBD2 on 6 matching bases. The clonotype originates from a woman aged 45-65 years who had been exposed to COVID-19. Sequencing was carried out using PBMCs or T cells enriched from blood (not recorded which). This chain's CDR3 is CASSDGVGSSYEQYF. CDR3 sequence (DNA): TGTGCCAGCAGCGACGGGGTCGGGAGCTCCTACGAGCAGTACTTC.